This T cell receptor (beta chain) was identified in a study of preoperative IRX-2 immunotherapy in early breast cancer. Only in-frame clones appear in the TCRdb table, and some are missing; sequencing was by immunoSEQ multiplex PCR. Found here are under 20,000 clones, around 81% of them singletons; the top ten hold about 1%. Germline values: CDR1 GTSNPN, CDR2 SVGIG (reference sequence). Trimming pared 4 bases from V and 2 bases from J, leaving 12 bases between. CDR3 length: 13 residues. Treatment here: preoperative locoregional IRX-2 cytokine immunotherapy. Patients received preoperative, locoregional IRX-2 cytokine immunotherapy in a phase Ib study.

This chain uses TRBV30 with TRBJ2-7; D perhaps matches TRBD1 (5 bases). The receptor was isolated from a human donor with breast cancer. The sample here was lymph node tissue, taken after IRX-2 immunotherapy. CDR3 in DNA: TGTGCCTGGAACCAGGGTTCCGCCTACGAGCAGTACTTC. This sequence encodes CAWNQGSAYEQYF.